A single sample gave rise to the 21 T cell receptor beta chains below, sequenced in a study of blood T cell repertoires in COVID-19. The assay was immunoSEQ multiplex PCR, and TCRdb's table has in-frame clones only and misses some. Of hundreds of thousands of clones in the sample, roughly 86% were seen once. What was sequenced was PBMCs or T cells enriched from blood (not recorded which). The receptors come from a woman in her thirties who had recovered from COVID-19.

The gene calls are TRBV4-3 and TRBJ1-2; 9 bases are shared with TRBD1. This CDR3 has 14 amino acids. CDR1 and CDR2 (germline): LGHNA, YSLEER. Trimming removed 4 bases from V and 5 bases from J; junction bases left unmatched: 5. The DNA for the CDR3 is TGCGCCAGCAGCCCCGACAGGGGGGGGTATGGCTACACCTTC. The encoded protein is CASSPDRGGYGYTF.

The chain uses TRBV19 and TRBJ2-1, with TRBD2 identical over 12 bases. The CDR3 is 16 residues long. From germline, CDR1 is LNHDA and CDR2 SQIVND (reference sequence). V lost 5 bases to trimming and J lost 9 bases; unmatched junction nucleotides: 11. The CDR3 nucleotides are TGTGCCAGTAGTCCTCTGTTGACTAGCGGGAGTCTTGAGCAGTTCTTC. As protein: CASSPLLTSGSLEQFF.

The V and J genes are TRBV2 and TRBJ2-2; D may be TRBD1 (5 bases). Per the germline V gene, CDR1 is SNHLY and CDR2 is FYNNEI. The V gene lost 5 bases and the J gene lost 1 base, with 8 bases spanning the gap. The CDR3 length is 14 residues. CDR3 sequence: CASSFDRNTGELFF. DNA of the CDR3: TGTGCCAGCAGTTTCGACAGGAACACCGGGGAGCTGTTTTTT.

V and J are TRBV7-9 and TRBJ1-4, with 10 bases fitting TRBD1. Germline CDR1 SEHNR, CDR2 FQNEAQ (reference sequence). Losses at the gene ends were 5 bases for V and 1 base for J; bases not matched to a gene: 19. The CDR3 contains 21 residues. CDR3 bases: TGTGCCAGCAGCGGGGCGCGGACAGGGGGTGGGGACCACGAAACTAATGAAAAACTGTTTTTT. Amino acids: CASSGARTGGGDHETNEKLFF.

The rearrangement links TRBV28 to TRBJ1-2; D may be TRBD1 (5 bases). Trimming left V 6 bases short and J 3 bases short, with 17 bases between. Looked up from germline, CDR1 is MDHEN and CDR2 is SYDVKM. The CDR3 runs to 15 residues. CDR3 amino acids: CASSSPGGMYYGYTF. Written as DNA, the CDR3 is TGTGCCAGCAGCTCTCCCGGGGGTATGTACTATGGCTACACCTTC.

This chain connects TRBV4-1 to TRBJ2-3; D perhaps matches TRBD1 (6 bases). This CDR3 is 17 amino acids long. V gave up 5 bases and J gave up 3 bases, with 21 bases separating them. Germline loops: CDR1 MGHRA, CDR2 YSYEKL. The chain's CDR3 is CASSFFSRITGTDTQYF. The DNA of the CDR3 is TGCGCCAGCAGCTTCTTCAGCAGGATAACAGGGACAGATACGCAGTATTTT.

The V call is TRBV28, the J call TRBJ2-3, with 7 positions matching TRBD1. After removal of 10 bases from V and 5 bases from J, the junction contained 15 bases not matched to a gene. Germline V CDR1 and CDR2: MDHEN, SYDVKM. The CDR3 consists of 15 residues. The CDR3 is CATIGRQGMRDTQYF. In nucleotides, the CDR3 is TGTGCCACCATTGGCCGACAGGGAATGAGAGATACGCAGTATTTT.

The chain recombines TRBV4-1 with TRBJ2-2; possibly TRBD2 for D (6 bases). Germline CDR1 and CDR2: MGHRA and YSYEKL. V lost 3 bases, J lost 10 bases, and 18 bases lay in between. CDR3 size: 15 residues. Written as DNA, the CDR3 is TGCGCCAGCAGCCAGGCGGGGTTGACGGCCGTGGAGCTGTTTTTT. Translated: CASSQAGLTAVELFF.

This chain connects TRBV4-1 to TRBJ1-1; 7 bases match TRBD1. There are 15 residues in the CDR3. With V trimmed by 4 bases and J by 6 bases, 11 bases remained unmatched. The germline V gene has CDR1 MGHRA and CDR2 YSYEKL. In nucleotides, the CDR3 is TGCGCCAGCAGCCTAGCCGGGACAGCTGGGTCTGAAGCTTTCTTT. It is translated as CASSLAGTAGSEAFF.

The CDR3 protein is CASSIIDRGGTEAFF. The CDR3 DNA reads as TGTGCCAGTAGTATAATAGACAGGGGTGGCACTGAAGCTTTCTTT. The rearrangement uses TRBV19 and TRBJ1-1, with 8 bases identical to TRBD1. The CDR3 sequence is 15 residues long. The germline V gene encodes CDR1 LNHDA and CDR2 SQIVND (reference sequence). Unmatched junction bases numbered 6, after V lost 2 bases and J lost 4 bases. The whole variable domain, filled in from reference TRBV19 and TRBJ1-1, reads DGGITQSPKYLFRKEGQNVTLSCEQNLNHDAMYWYRQDPGQGLRLIYYSQIVNDFQKGDIAEGYSVSREKKESFPLTVTSAQKNPTAFYLCASSIIDRGGTEAFFGQGTRLTVV.

The chain carries TRBV29-1 and TRBJ2-5; the D is unclear. CDR1 and CDR2 (germline): SQVTM, ANQGSEA. The ends were cut back, 1 base at V and 1 base at J, with 10 bases in the middle. The length of the CDR3 is 14 residues. The CDR3 nucleotides read TGCAGCGTTGAAGGATGGGCGACCCAAGAGACCCAGTACTTC. Translated: CSVEGWATQETQYF.

This sequence joins TRBV2 and TRBJ1-4, with unresolved D. Per the germline V gene, CDR1 is SNHLY and CDR2 is FYNNEI. This CDR3 contains 13 residues. Trimming pared 2 bases from V and 8 bases from J, leaving 9 bases between. Here the CDR3 reads CASSESRWEKLFF. The CDR3 DNA reads as TGTGCCAGCAGTGAATCCCGGTGGGAAAAACTGTTTTTT. Together with reference TRBV2 and TRBJ1-4, the CDR3 gives the full variable domain: EPEVTQTPSHQVTQMGQEVILRCVPISNHLYFYWYRQILGQKVEFLVSFYNNEISEKSEIFDDQFSVERPDGSNFTLKIRSTKLEDSAMYFCASSESRWEKLFFGSGTQLSVL.

This chain links TRBV28 with TRBJ1-5, with D unresolved. The CDR3 covers 14 residues. CDR1 is MDHEN and CDR2 is SYDVKM in the germline V gene. The germline V and J ends were trimmed by 3 bases and 4 bases, with 10 bases remaining between them. CDR3 DNA sequence: TGTGCCAGCAGTTTTTGGGCAGAAAATCAGCCCCAGCATTTT. It is translated as CASSFWAENQPQHF.

The J gene is TRBJ1-3, the V gene TRBV18, with 8 positions matching TRBD1. Trimming removed 5 bases from V and 3 bases from J; junction bases left unmatched: 6. CDR3 size: 15 residues. Germline lookup yields CDR1 KGHSH and CDR2 LQKENI. CDR3 loop: CASSVTGGFGNTIYF. CDR3 nucleotides: TGTGCCAGCTCAGTCACAGGGGGATTTGGAAACACCATATATTTT.

This chain links TRBV6-5 with TRBJ1-4, with TRBD1 as a possible D gene (5 bases). Between the trimmed V and J ends, which lost 6 bases and 0 bases, there was a span of 11 bases. CDR1 and CDR2 from the germline V gene are MNHEY and SVGAGI. CDR3 length: 15 residues. CDR3 nucleotide sequence: TGTGCCAGCAGAATACAGGCCGCAACTAATGAAAAACTGTTTTTT. Translated: CASRIQAATNEKLFF.

The chain combines TRBV5-1 with TRBJ1-5; TRBD1 agrees at 8 bases. The junction had 10 bases not matched to a gene; V was cut back by 0 bases and J by 2 bases. This CDR3 has 18 amino acids. The germline gives CDR1 SGHRS, CDR2 YFSETQ. The CDR3 spells CASSLGPQGADGNQPQHF. CDR3 coding DNA: TGCGCCAGCAGCTTGGGTCCGCAGGGGGCTGATGGCAATCAGCCCCAGCATTTT.

The gene calls are TRBV11-2 and TRBJ2-1; D may be TRBD2 (5 bases). This CDR3 spans 14 amino acids. With 5 bases removed from V and 7 bases from J, the gap between germline ends came to 15 bases. CDR1 and CDR2 from the germline V gene are SGHAT and FQNNGV. This CDR3 is CASSPQLGSNEQFF. DNA of the CDR3: TGTGCCAGCAGCCCACAACTAGGGTCGAATGAGCAGTTCTTC.

The chain has TRBV19 and TRBJ1-5, with unresolved D. Germline loops: CDR1 LNHDA, CDR2 SQIVND (reference sequence). V gave up 3 bases and J gave up 11 bases, with 11 bases separating them. The CDR3 length is 12 residues. In DNA, the CDR3 is TGTGCCAGTAGTATGGGCCTTAATTCCCAGCATTTT. Protein sequence: CASSMGLNSQHF.

CDR3 sequence reads: CASSYGGGAEKLFF. CDR3 bases: TGTGCCAGCAGTTACGGGGGAGGGGCGGAAAAACTGTTTTTT. The chain has TRBV6-5 and TRBJ1-4, with D maybe TRBD1 (5 bases). Germline CDR1 reads MNHEY; CDR2 reads SVGAGI. CDR3 length: 14 amino acids. V lost 2 bases and J 8 bases, leaving 12 bases between the germline ends.

This chain uses TRBV5-6 with TRBJ1-6, with TRBD1 matching over 7 bases. With 4 bases clipped from V and 9 bases from J, the junction kept 13 bases outside the gene matches. Germline V CDR1 and CDR2: SGHDT, YYEEEE. The CDR3 totals 16 residues. The DNA of the CDR3 is TGTGCCAGCAGCAATAACAGGGGCCCGGTGGGTTCACCCCTCCACTTT. Amino acids: CASSNNRGPVGSPLHF.

The genes are TRBV12-3 or TRBV12-4 and TRBJ2-5, with 8 positions matching TRBD1. Losses at the gene ends were 6 bases for V and 4 bases for J; bases not matched to a gene: 4. The CDR3 is 13 residues long. The CDR3 nucleotides are TGTGCCAGCAGCCGAGGACAGGGAGAGACCCAGTACTTC. Encoded protein: CASSRGQGETQYF.